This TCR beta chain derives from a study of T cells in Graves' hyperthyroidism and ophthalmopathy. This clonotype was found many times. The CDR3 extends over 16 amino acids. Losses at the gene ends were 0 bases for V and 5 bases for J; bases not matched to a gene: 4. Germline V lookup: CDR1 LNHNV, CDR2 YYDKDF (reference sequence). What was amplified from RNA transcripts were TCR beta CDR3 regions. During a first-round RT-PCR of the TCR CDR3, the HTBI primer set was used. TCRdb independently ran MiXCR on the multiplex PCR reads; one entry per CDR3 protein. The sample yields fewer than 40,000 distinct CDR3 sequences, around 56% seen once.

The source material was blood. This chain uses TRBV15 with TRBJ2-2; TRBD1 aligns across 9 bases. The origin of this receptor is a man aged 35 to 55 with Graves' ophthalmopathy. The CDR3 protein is CATSRDYGQGTGELFF. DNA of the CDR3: TGTGCCACCAGCAGAGATTACGGACAGGGGACCGGGGAGCTGTTTTTT.